Listed below are T cell receptor beta chains from one sample, sequenced in a study of T-cell reconstitution after alpha-beta-depleted transplantation in children. Each CDR3 protein is one row after TCRdb ran MiXCR on the PCR reads. Counted here are about 440,000 distinct CDR3 sequences, roughly 43% occurring once; the ten biggest clones make up 27%. The starting material was PBMCs, obtained before TCRalphabeta/CD19-depleted stem cell transplant. These TCRs come from a girl aged 2-10 years with aplastic anemia, due to receive a stem cell transplant. Each CDR3 is given with its conserved first and last residue. The order of the fields is V gene, clone size, CDR3 protein. Only part of the rows carry a size: once, few, many, or a class if the clone is expanded.

v_gene: TRBV28
abundance: many
CDR3aa: CASSWPRTSGGTDTQYF

v_gene: TRBV12-5
abundance: few
CDR3aa: CASALHIAGLSYEQYF

v_gene: TRBV20-1
abundance: .
CDR3aa: CSVFSGSPDTQYF

v_gene: TRBV5-1
abundance: few
CDR3aa: CASSLGASNNEQFF

v_gene: TRBV20-1
abundance: few
CDR3aa: CSAPTEDNEQFF

v_gene: TRBV20-1
abundance: once
CDR3aa: CSARGPGGETQYF

v_gene: TRBV29-1
abundance: many
CDR3aa: CSVPGRGGETQYF

v_gene: TRBV5-1
abundance: .
CDR3aa: CASSLQGVRETQYF

v_gene: TRBV6-2/TRBV6-3
abundance: many
CDR3aa: CASSFGQQPQHF

v_gene: TRBV6-1
abundance: .
CDR3aa: CASGRSSGVLDEQFF

v_gene: TRBV9
abundance: .
CDR3aa: CASSVGGGNTIYF

v_gene: TRBV29-1
abundance: .
CDR3aa: CSVEARQRDSPVSSYNEQFF

v_gene: TRBV7-2
abundance: .
CDR3aa: CASEPATTSGHTGELFF

v_gene: TRBV6-5
abundance: .
CDR3aa: CASSYVSGNRNEQFF

v_gene: TRBV29-1
abundance: .
CDR3aa: CSVATGPRSPLHF

v_gene: TRBV29-1
abundance: .
CDR3aa: CSVVGGGAGSTDTQYF

v_gene: TRBV10-3
abundance: .
CDR3aa: CAIREGQGEWVAFF

v_gene: TRBV7-2
abundance: .
CDR3aa: CASSSDSSNEKLFF

v_gene: TRBV20-1
abundance: .
CDR3aa: CSARMRTVSNQPQHF

v_gene: TRBV20-1
abundance: .
CDR3aa: CSAPDRLTQYF

v_gene: TRBV20-1
abundance: .
CDR3aa: CSALDLAGGRGDTQYF

v_gene: TRBV20-1
abundance: .
CDR3aa: CSACSFDSSYNEQFF

v_gene: TRBV28
abundance: .
CDR3aa: CASSLQFNEQFF

v_gene: TRBV20-1
abundance: .
CDR3aa: CSARDRWTGYTEAFF

v_gene: TRBV29-1
abundance: many
CDR3aa: CSVGSGHSTGELFF

v_gene: TRBV4-1
abundance: .
CDR3aa: CASSQDPGGGANVLTF

v_gene: TRBV27
abundance: .
CDR3aa: CASSADMVHNEQFF

v_gene: TRBV9
abundance: few
CDR3aa: CASSVDARQGVENIQYF

v_gene: TRBV12-3/TRBV12-4
abundance: .
CDR3aa: CASSTQQGLMYPQHF

v_gene: TRBV20-1
abundance: .
CDR3aa: CSAHVSVGQDTQYF

v_gene: TRBV7-2
abundance: many
CDR3aa: CASSSSRGTNYGYTF

v_gene: TRBV19
abundance: once
CDR3aa: CASSIDRTGDNEQFF

v_gene: TRBV27
abundance: many
CDR3aa: CASSALAGEQETQYF

v_gene: TRBV28
abundance: .
CDR3aa: CASRPLGGQGSYEQYF

v_gene: TRBV7-9
abundance: .
CDR3aa: CASSLLKTNTEAFF

v_gene: TRBV5-1
abundance: many
CDR3aa: CASNQLDGTDTQYF

v_gene: TRBV20-1
abundance: .
CDR3aa: CSAKWGGNTGELFF

v_gene: TRBV29-1
abundance: .
CDR3aa: CSVNRDHSYEQYF

v_gene: TRBV12-3/TRBV12-4
abundance: few
CDR3aa: CASSALLDSGNTIYF

v_gene: TRBV5-4
abundance: few
CDR3aa: CASSLSGTRKYF

v_gene: TRBV25-1
abundance: many
CDR3aa: CASSDSHLGIGETQYF

v_gene: TRBV9
abundance: few
CDR3aa: CASSVVEGQQYF

v_gene: TRBV11-1
abundance: .
CDR3aa: CASSLEPGYNEQFF

v_gene: TRBV20-1
abundance: .
CDR3aa: CSATPPGVLGNTEAFF

v_gene: TRBV28
abundance: few
CDR3aa: CASSSGGVLHREQYF

v_gene: TRBV19
abundance: .
CDR3aa: CASQTSAAYNEQFF

v_gene: TRBV5-4
abundance: few
CDR3aa: CASSLGGEMPQHF

v_gene: TRBV20-1
abundance: .
CDR3aa: CSVSKRGAAYEQYF

v_gene: TRBV29-1
abundance: once
CDR3aa: CSVEDSTGETQYF

v_gene: TRBV7-9
abundance: .
CDR3aa: CASSQSGAFYEQYF

v_gene: TRBV20-1
abundance: .
CDR3aa: CSASSTVENTEAFF